Listed below are T cell receptor beta chains from one sample, sequenced in a study of low-dose radiotherapy and immunotherapy resistance in tumors. TCRdb called the reads again in MiXCR, with one record for every CDR3 protein. Among some 100,000 distinct CDR3 sequences listed, approximately 22% were seen once. The source material was PBMCs, sampled after low-dose radiotherapy plus immunotherapy. Receptors were obtained from a female donor with ovarian cancer. The CDR3 runs from the conserved cysteine through the conserved F or W. D genes are given only for firm matches. Only some rows state a clone size, as once, few, many or a class for expanded clones.

V,J,size,D,length,DNA,CDR3
TRBV24-1,TRBJ2-3,few,NA,15,TGTGCCACCAGTGCCCTGACACGGAGCACAGATACGCAGTATTTT,CATSALTRSTDTQYF
TRBV7-2,TRBJ2-3,many,NA,15,TGTGCCAGCAGCTTAGCGGGGGTGATCACAGATACGCAGTATTTT,CASSLAGVITDTQYF
TRBV6-8,TRBJ2-1,once,TRBD1,16,TGTGCCAGCAGCCAAGGACAGGGGAGCTCCTACAATGAGCAGTTCTTC,CASSQGQGSSYNEQFF
TRBV27,TRBJ1-2,many,NA,13,TGTGCCAGCAGTTTGCCTACAGGGTTGGGCTACACCTTC,CASSLPTGLGYTF
TRBV6-2/TRBV6-3,TRBJ2-5,NA,NA,15,TGTGCCAGCAGTTACACCGGGGTGCCAGGAGAGACCCAGTACTTC,CASSYTGVPGETQYF
TRBV20-1,TRBJ2-3,many,TRBD2,17,TGCAGTGCTAGCTCTGGGACTAGCGGGTTCGGCACAGATACGCAGTATTTT,CSASSGTSGFGTDTQYF
TRBV2,TRBJ1-2,few,TRBD1,14,TGTGCCAGCAGTGGGGACAGGGTCGGCTATGGCTACACCTTC,CASSGDRVGYGYTF
TRBV12-3/TRBV12-4,TRBJ1-1,NA,NA,11,TGTGCCAGCAGTTTAGTGGGATCCGCTTTCTTT,CASSLVGSAFF
TRBV6-2/TRBV6-3,TRBJ2-1,many,NA,15,TGTGCCAGCAGTTACGACAACGGTGGACGAGGTGAGCAGTTCTTC,CASSYDNGGRGEQFF
TRBV27,TRBJ2-1,many,TRBD2,16,TGTGCCAGCAGTACACGGGGACTAGCGGCATACAATGAGCAGTTCTTC,CASSTRGLAAYNEQFF
TRBV9,TRBJ2-5,many,NA,16,TGTGCCAGCAGCGCCGGGACTCCTCCGGGGCGGGAGACCCAGTACTTC,CASSAGTPPGRETQYF
TRBV23-1,TRBJ2-5,few,NA,17,TGCGCCAGCAGGGGGACGGGCCCGGCGGGATCGTGGGAGACCCAGTACTTC,CASRGTGPAGSWETQYF
TRBV21-1,TRBJ2-7,large,NA,15,TGTGCCAGCAGCAAAGAATGGAACGGAGACTACGAGCAGTACTTC,CASSKEWNGDYEQYF
TRBV18,TRBJ1-1,NA,NA,13,TGTGCCAGCTCAGTACAGAGGAACACTGAAGCTTTCTTT,CASSVQRNTEAFF
TRBV19,TRBJ1-1,many,NA,16,TGTGCCAGTAGTCCAACCCACGTGGGTTCGAACACTGAAGCTTTCTTT,CASSPTHVGSNTEAFF
TRBV28,TRBJ1-1,many,NA,12,TGTGCCAGCAGCTCGTCCGGGCGATTTAGGTTCTTT,CASSSSGRFRFF
TRBV20-1,TRBJ2-7,many,TRBD2,13,TGCAGTGCTAGGGGACTAGCGTCCTACGAGCAGTACTTC,CSARGLASYEQYF
TRBV29-1,TRBJ2-5,many,NA,14,TGCAGCGTTCGGACCGTCCGAGGGGTGGAGACCCAGTACTTC,CSVRTVRGVETQYF
TRBV27,TRBJ2-3,many,TRBD2,16,TGTGCCAGCCCCTTGCGGGGGGGGGCCTCCACAGATACGCAGTATTTT,CASPLRGGASTDTQYF
TRBV24-1,TRBJ2-1,many,TRBD1,15,TGTGCCACCAGTGATCGACAGGGGGGCGGCAATGAGCAGTTCTTC,CATSDRQGGGNEQFF
TRBV18,TRBJ1-3,many,NA,17,TGTGCCAGCTCACCAATCCCAGCTCTTGGGTCTGGAAACACCATATATTTT,CASSPIPALGSGNTIYF
TRBV5-1,TRBJ1-1,NA,TRBD1,13,TGCGCCAGCGGGACAGGGAGGAACACTGAAGCTTTCTTT,CASGTGRNTEAFF
TRBV5-6,TRBJ1-5,NA,TRBD1,16,TGTGCCAGCAGCTGGGGGACAGAGACTAGCAATCAGCCCCAGCATTTT,CASSWGTETSNQPQHF
TRBV7-3,TRBJ1-1,NA,NA,13,TGTGCCAGCAGCTACGAGGGGAACACTGAAGCTTTCTTT,CASSYEGNTEAFF
TRBV20-1,TRBJ2-3,many,NA,14,TGCAGTGCTCACCAAACTAGCCTTGCAGATACGCAGTATTTT,CSAHQTSLADTQYF
TRBV24-1,TRBJ2-3,NA,NA,13,TGTGCCACCAGTGAACAGAGGGGAGATACGCAGTATTTT,CATSEQRGDTQYF
TRBV7-9,TRBJ2-6,many,NA,18,TGTGCCAGCAGCTTTGATGGGGTGCTAGTCTCTGGGGCCAACGTCCTGACTTTC,CASSFDGVLVSGANVLTF
TRBV28,TRBJ2-5,NA,NA,16,TGTGCCAGCAGTTTATTGACGCGGCCGTACCAAGAGACCCAGTACTTC,CASSLLTRPYQETQYF
TRBV5-1,TRBJ1-2,few,NA,16,TGCGCCAGCAGCCACACCAGGGTCGGGTTGGTCTATGGCTACACCTTC,CASSHTRVGLVYGYTF
TRBV7-2,TRBJ1-3,many,NA,15,TGTGCCAGCAGCCTAGGACAGTCGACTGGAAACACCATATATTTT,CASSLGQSTGNTIYF
TRBV12-3/TRBV12-4,TRBJ2-6,many,NA,16,TGTGCCAGCAGTTTAGGGGCAAGGGTTGGGGCCAACGTCCTGACTTTC,CASSLGARVGANVLTF
TRBV20-1,TRBJ2-7,many,NA,19,TGCAGTGCTGGGGGGGACAGTCTGATTCTGGGATCGGGGTCCTACGAGCAGTACTTC,CSAGGDSLILGSGSYEQYF
TRBV6-2/TRBV6-3,TRBJ2-1,few,TRBD2,15,TGTGCCAGCAGTTTTGGACTAGCGGGGTTTACTGAGCAGTTCTTC,CASSFGLAGFTEQFF
TRBV7-3,TRBJ2-1,NA,NA,15,TGTGCCAGCAGCTTACTCCTAAGCTCCTACAATGAGCAGTTCTTC,CASSLLLSSYNEQFF
TRBV24-1,TRBJ2-5,many,NA,12,TGTGCCACCAGTGACCCCCGCGAGACCCAGTACTTC,CATSDPRETQYF
TRBV28,TRBJ2-7,many,NA,13,TGTGCCAGCAGCGGGATTCTACCTGGCGAGCAGTACTTC,CASSGILPGEQYF
TRBV11-3,TRBJ2-5,many,TRBD1,15,TGTGCCAGCAGCCAGAGGACAGGGGGATGGGAGACCCAGTACTTC,CASSQRTGGWETQYF
TRBV4-1,TRBJ2-5,many,NA,12,TGCGCCAGCAGCCAAGTAATCGAGACCCAGTACTTC,CASSQVIETQYF
TRBV25-1,TRBJ2-7,many,TRBD1,16,TGTGCCAGCAGTGAGACGGGGACAGGGAGCTCCTACGAGCAGTACTTC,CASSETGTGSSYEQYF
TRBV24-1,TRBJ2-7,few,NA,15,TGTGCCACCAGTGTCGGGACTGGGATCTCCTACGAGCAGTACTTC,CATSVGTGISYEQYF
TRBV15,TRBJ2-3,many,NA,16,TGTGCCACCAGCAGAGATCTTGGCGGACTGACAGATACGCAGTATTTT,CATSRDLGGLTDTQYF
TRBV12-3/TRBV12-4,TRBJ1-5,many,NA,13,TGTGCCAGCAGGACATATGACGATCAGCCCCAGCATTTT,CASRTYDDQPQHF
TRBV2,TRBJ1-2,many,NA,12,TGTGCCAGCAGTGAATTTAGGATTGGCTACACCTTC,CASSEFRIGYTF
TRBV25-1,TRBJ1-2,few,NA,16,TGTGCCAGCAGTGAACATGCCCCGGCCCTGGGTCATGGCTACACCTTC,CASSEHAPALGHGYTF
TRBV20-1,TRBJ2-5,many,NA,13,TGCAGTGCTATTGTCGATCGGGCGGAGACCCAGTACTTC,CSAIVDRAETQYF
TRBV4-3,TRBJ2-3,many,TRBD2,15,TGCGCCAGCAGCCAAGGCTATAGCGGGGCAGATACGCAGTATTTT,CASSQGYSGADTQYF
TRBV11-2,TRBJ1-6,many,NA,13,TGTGCCAGCAGCTTAGAAAATAATTCACCCCTCCACTTT,CASSLENNSPLHF
TRBV19,TRBJ1-2,NA,NA,15,TGTGCCAGTAGTAATTGGCAGTTTGAGGGCTATGGCTACACCTTC,CASSNWQFEGYGYTF
TRBV9,TRBJ2-6,many,NA,16,TGTGCCAGCGGTCGGACGGTGCCCTCTGGGGCCAACGTCCTGACTTTC,CASGRTVPSGANVLTF
TRBV19,TRBJ2-6,many,NA,16,TGTGCCAGTAGTATCTCAACTGCCTCTGGGGCCAACGTCCTGACTTTC,CASSISTASGANVLTF
TRBV7-2,TRBJ2-7,many,NA,14,TGTGCCAGCAGCTCCCGGGACGGAATCTACGAGCAGTACTTC,CASSSRDGIYEQYF
TRBV6-2/TRBV6-3,TRBJ2-1,many,TRBD2,18,TGTGCCAGCACTAAGAGGGGGAGCGGGGGGTCTCCTGCCAATGAGCAGTTCTTC,CASTKRGSGGSPANEQFF
TRBV7-2,TRBJ2-7,NA,TRBD1,16,TGTGCCAGCAGCTCGAGACAGGGGGCGTTTTTTTGGGAGCAGTACTTC,CASSSRQGAFFWEQYF
TRBV3-1,TRBJ2-4,few,NA,17,TGTGCCAGCAGCCAAGAGTTGGGAGTGCTAGCCAAAAACATTCAGTACTTC,CASSQELGVLAKNIQYF
TRBV9,TRBJ1-2,many,NA,12,TGTGCCAGCAGGGAGAGGGTCTATGGCTACACCTTC,CASRERVYGYTF
TRBV6-1,TRBJ2-1,NA,NA,13,TGTGCCAGCACCTCAGGGGTTGGGGCTGAGCAGTTCTTC,CASTSGVGAEQFF
TRBV24-1,TRBJ2-3,many,NA,13,TGTGCCACCAGCTTAAGGTTCACAGATACGCAGTATTTT,CATSLRFTDTQYF